The 27 T cell receptor beta chains below come from one sample, sequenced in a study of Graves' ophthalmopathy and Graves' hyperthyroidism. Transcripts of RNA were the source for amplifying TCR beta CDR3 regions. After a first-round RT-PCR with HTBI primers, a second-round multiplex PCR was run. TCRdb itself ran the multiplex PCR reads through MiXCR, one entry per CDR3 protein. The sample lists about 620,000 distinct CDR3 sequences, 22% occurring once. Sequencing used peripheral blood. These receptors all come from a young woman with stable Graves' hyperthyroidism. Some clones in this sample may be carry-over from other donors' samples.

This clonotype was recorded many times. V and J are TRBV27 and TRBJ2-3, with D perhaps matching TRBD2 (5 bases). Germline CDR1 reads MNHEY; CDR2 reads SMNVEV (reference sequence). The CDR3 sequence is 18 residues long. V lost 6 bases to trimming and J lost 0 bases, with 22 bases between them. The CDR3 nucleotides are TGTGCCAGCAGCTTGGACTTCCACTCAGGCACTAGCACAGATACGCAGTATTTT. The encoded protein is CASSLDFHSGTSTDTQYF.

This clonotype was observed a few times. V usage is TRBV6-2 or TRBV6-3 and J usage is TRBJ1-1, with a tentative D call TRBD1 (5 bases). Looked up from germline, CDR1 is MNHEY and CDR2 is SVGEGT. V was pared by 4 bases and J by 4 bases, with 13 bases between. The CDR3 consists of 14 residues. As DNA, the CDR3 is TGTGCCAGCAGTTCCTCGGGGGAGGTCACTGAAGCTTTCTTT. Translation: CASSSSGEVTEAFF.

This clonotype was seen a few times. The V and J genes are TRBV4-1 and TRBJ1-1; no clear D. V lost 3 bases and J lost 0, with 14 bases in between. CDR1 is MGHRA and CDR2 is YSYEKL in the germline V gene. This CDR3 is 16 amino acids long. DNA of the CDR3: TGCGCCAGCAGCCATCGGCGTGGATTCATGAACACTGAAGCTTTCTTT. This translates into CASSHRRGFMNTEAFF.

This clonotype was counted a few times. The CDR3 nucleotides read TGTGCCAGCAGCCAAGAAGCGCGGGGCAATCAGCCCCAGCATTTT. As protein: CASSQEARGNQPQHF. The chain recombines TRBV4-2 with TRBJ1-5; D gene uncertain. This CDR3 is 15 amino acids long. The ends were cut back, 0 bases at V and 2 bases at J, with 8 bases in the middle. Germline-derived CDR1 and CDR2 are LGHNA and YNFKEQ.

V and J are TRBV3-1 and TRBJ2-7; D call uncertain. V lost 1 base and J lost 4, with 5 bases in between. Germline loops: CDR1 LGHDT, CDR2 YNNKEL (reference sequence). The CDR3 is made up of 12 amino acids. This chain's CDR3 is CASSQAMYEQYF. CDR3 DNA sequence: TGTGCCAGCAGCCAAGCGATGTACGAGCAGTACTTC.

This clonotype was recorded a few times. The chain uses TRBV2 and TRBJ2-6, with 8 nucleotides matching TRBD2. The V gene end was trimmed by 0 bases and the J gene end by 1 base; junction bases not matched to a gene: 2. CDR1 is SNHLY and CDR2 is FYNNEI in the germline V gene. The CDR3 sequence is 17 residues long. The CDR3 here is CASSEAGLVSGANVLTF. CDR3 nucleotide sequence: TGTGCCAGCAGTGAAGCGGGACTAGTATCTGGGGCCAACGTCCTGACTTTC.

This clonotype has ten or more counts. The chain joins TRBV20-1 to TRBJ1-1, with TRBD1 matching over 11 bases. Per the germline V gene, CDR1 is DFQATT and CDR2 is SNEGSKA (reference sequence). This CDR3 is 14 amino acids long. Losses at the gene ends were 2 bases for V and 4 bases for J; bases not matched to a gene: 3. CDR3 loop: CSARTGTGGTEAFF. The DNA for the CDR3 is TGCAGTGCTAGAACCGGGACAGGGGGCACTGAAGCTTTCTTT.

This clonotype came up many times. This sequence joins TRBV27 and TRBJ1-1, with 7 bases that match TRBD1. Germline V gives CDR1 MNHEY, CDR2 SMNVEV (reference sequence). The CDR3 sequence is 15 residues long. Trimming at V came to 6 bases and at J to 4 bases, leaving 11 bases not matched to a gene. CDR3 amino acids: CASRTPRQGGTEAFF. For the CDR3, the DNA is TGTGCCAGCAGAACTCCTCGACAGGGAGGCACTGAAGCTTTCTTT.

The V call is TRBV6-1, the J call TRBJ1-6; D is possibly TRBD1 (5 bases). The CDR3 runs to 18 residues. Germline V CDR1 and CDR2: MNHNS, SASEGT. V was trimmed by 1 base and J by 3 bases, leaving 16 bases between them. DNA for the CDR3: TGTGCCAGCAGTGAAGGCCTAGACAGAGGGGTCTATAATTCACCCCTCCACTTT. Its translation is CASSEGLDRGVYNSPLHF.

This clonotype was detected many times. The rearrangement uses TRBV7-2 and TRBJ1-5; D gene ambiguous. Germline CDR1 is SGHTA and CDR2 is FQGNSA. Trimming took 1 base from V and 7 from J, leaving 8 bases between them. The CDR3 length is 13 residues. The CDR3 loop reads CASSLDGRQPQHF. The CDR3 DNA sequence: TGTGCCAGCAGCTTAGATGGGAGACAGCCCCAGCATTTT.

This clonotype was recorded a few times. The rearrangement joins TRBV19 to TRBJ2-7; tentative D call: TRBD1 (6 bases). Trimming took 8 bases from V and 3 from J, leaving 14 bases between them. This CDR3 has 13 amino acids. Germline lookup yields CDR1 LNHDA and CDR2 SQIVND (reference sequence). The CDR3: CASGARDNYEQYF. CDR3 DNA: TGTGCCAGTGGAGCTCGGGACAACTACGAGCAGTACTTC.

In this sample, this clonotype turned up a few times. The chain couples TRBV5-1 to TRBJ1-1; TRBD1 matches at 7 bases. CDR3 length: 16 residues. Per the germline V gene, CDR1 is SGHRS and CDR2 is YFSETQ. Losses at the gene ends were 2 bases for V and 2 bases for J; bases not matched to a gene: 9. CDR3 sequence reads: CASSFRGGNQNTEAFF. The DNA of the CDR3 is TGCGCCAGCAGCTTCAGGGGGGGGAACCAAAACACTGAAGCTTTCTTT.

This clonotype was observed a handful of times. The CDR3 nucleotides are TGTGCCAGCGCCCATAGCGGGAGAGGCTACGAGCAGTACTTC. Protein product: CASAHSGRGYEQYF. This chain connects TRBV28 to TRBJ2-7, with 9 bases fitting TRBD2. The CDR3 is 14 residues long. The germline V gene encodes CDR1 MDHEN and CDR2 SYDVKM. Trimming cost V 8 bases and J 3 bases; bases outside gene matches: 8.

This clonotype has at least ten counts. This sequence joins TRBV6-5 and TRBJ2-7, with D unresolved. CDR1 and CDR2 from the germline V gene are MNHEY and SVGAGI. CDR3 size: 15 residues. Deletions cut 6 bases from V and 0 bases from J, with 15 bases between. The CDR3 DNA follows: TGTGCCAGCAGCTTAGGGTCCGGGTACTCCTACGAGCAGTACTTC. It translates to CASSLGSGYSYEQYF.

There are many counts of this clonotype. The chain links TRBV28 to TRBJ2-7; 10 bases are a match to TRBD1. The CDR3 is 15 amino acids. Germline V gives CDR1 MDHEN, CDR2 SYDVKM. V lost 6 bases and J lost 2; bases outside the gene matches: 7. The CDR3 protein is CASRGTGEGAYEQYF. The CDR3 nucleotides read TGTGCCAGCAGGGGGACAGGGGAGGGGGCCTACGAGCAGTACTTC. Filled out from reference TRBV28 and TRBJ2-7, the complete variable domain reads DVKVTQSSRYLVKRTGEKVFLECVQDMDHENMFWYRQDPGLGLRLIYFSYDVKMKEKGDIPEGYSVSREKKERFSLILESASTNQTSMYLCASRGTGEGAYEQYFGPGTRLTVT.

The sample holds many counts of this clonotype. This chain uses TRBV12-3 or TRBV12-4 with TRBJ2-7; 7 bases fit TRBD1. V was pared by 4 bases and J by 2 bases, with 8 bases of the junction left unmatched. The CDR3 has 15 residues. The CDR3 loop reads CASSSTGPDPYEQYF. In nucleotides, the CDR3 is TGTGCCAGCAGTTCGACAGGGCCGGACCCCTACGAGCAGTACTTC.

This clonotype was observed many times. This chain links TRBV2 with TRBJ1-2; 9 bases map to TRBD1. The CDR3 consists of 14 residues. Germline V gene lookup returns CDR1 SNHLY and CDR2 FYNNEI. V trimming: 6 bases; J trimming: 2 bases; junction bases outside the gene matches: 4. The CDR3 loop is CASRTGQGNYGYTF. In DNA, the CDR3 is TGTGCCAGCAGAACGGGACAGGGAAACTATGGCTACACCTTC.

This clonotype has a count of ten or more. The CDR3 DNA reads as TGTGCCAGCAGTGCCATCGGGACAGGGGGCCTAGCAAATCAGCCCCAGCATTTT. Residues: CASSAIGTGGLANQPQHF. The chain employs TRBV12-3 or TRBV12-4 and TRBJ1-5, with 12 bases aligning to TRBD1. This CDR3 has 18 residues. Unmatched junction bases numbered 12, after V lost 5 bases and J lost 4 bases.

This clonotype was seen at least ten times. V is TRBV3-1 and J is TRBJ2-5; 7 nucleotides match TRBD2. Germline assignment: CDR1 LGHDT and CDR2 YNNKEL (reference sequence). The CDR3 runs to 12 residues. With 3 bases clipped from V and 7 bases from J, the junction kept 2 bases outside the gene matches. CDR3 sequence (DNA): TGTGCCAGCAGCCAGCGCGGGAGGACCCAGTACTTC. This codes for CASSQRGRTQYF.

This clonotype was seen repeatedly, ten times or more. The rearrangement links TRBV12-3 or TRBV12-4 to TRBJ2-5, with 11 bases identical to TRBD2. The junction had 2 bases not matched to a gene; V was cut back by 4 bases and J by 4 bases. This CDR3 contains 14 residues. CDR3 nucleotides: TGTGCCAGCAGTTCTCTAGCGGGAGGAGAGACCCAGTACTTC. Residues: CASSSLAGGETQYF.

This clonotype was observed at least ten times. The chain couples TRBV27 to TRBJ2-7; 8 bases map to TRBD2. Germline loops: CDR1 MNHEY, CDR2 SMNVEV (reference sequence). CDR3 length: 13 residues. After removal of 6 bases from V and 5 bases from J, the junction contained 6 bases not matched to a gene. CDR3 nucleotides: TGTGCCAGCAGGGCGAGCGGGAGTAACGAGCAGTACTTC. Translating it yields CASRASGSNEQYF.

The chain recombines TRBV20-1 with TRBJ2-7; D might be TRBD1 or TRBD2, each matching 5 bases. With 0 bases removed from V and 8 bases from J, the gap between germline ends came to 14 bases. In germline, CDR1 is DFQATT, CDR2 SNEGSKA (reference sequence). The CDR3 has 13 amino acids. CDR3 in amino acids: CSARDYQGRQQYF. The CDR3 region has the DNA TGCAGTGCTAGAGATTACCAGGGACGTCAGCAGTACTTC.

This clonotype was counted ten times or more. The chain links TRBV6-1 to TRBJ1-6; 8 positions agree with TRBD1. Germline V gene data show CDR1 as MNHNS and CDR2 as SASEGT. CDR3 length: 17 residues. Losses at the gene ends were 6 bases for V and 0 bases for J; bases not matched to a gene: 7. The CDR3 loop reads CASSLTGASSYNSPLHF. In DNA, the CDR3 is TGTGCCAGCAGCCTGACAGGGGCCAGCTCCTATAATTCACCCCTCCACTTT.

This chain connects TRBV19 to TRBJ2-5, with unresolved D. In germline, CDR1 is LNHDA, CDR2 SQIVND (reference sequence). Trimming pared 1 base from V and 1 base from J, leaving 4 bases between. This CDR3 spans 13 amino acids. The DNA for the CDR3 is TGTGCCAGTAGTATAGGGTCCCAAGAGACCCAGTACTTC. Encoded protein: CASSIGSQETQYF.

The chain combines TRBV6-1 with TRBJ1-5; 9 positions match TRBD1. Germline V gives CDR1 MNHNS, CDR2 SASEGT. The CDR3 is 13 residues long. V lost 8 bases to trimming and J lost 6 bases; unmatched junction nucleotides: 5. This CDR3 is CASRTGDSQPQHF. The CDR3 region has the DNA TGTGCCAGCCGGACAGGGGATAGTCAGCCCCAGCATTTT.

This clonotype was seen ten or more times. This chain links TRBV12-3 or TRBV12-4 with TRBJ2-7; TRBD1 is a possible D gene (5 bases). There are 14 residues in the CDR3. V lost 7 bases to trimming and J lost 5 bases, with 18 bases between them. The CDR3 nucleotides read TGTGCCAGCACCCAGCAGGCCCGGACAAACGAGCAGTACTTC. Its protein is CASTQQARTNEQYF.

This clonotype was seen ten or more times. The V gene is TRBV4-1, the J gene TRBJ2-2; the D gene is possibly TRBD2 (6 bases). V lost 4 bases and J 1 base, leaving 16 bases between the germline ends. The CDR3 length is 17 residues. The germline CDR1 and CDR2 sequences are MGHRA and YSYEKL. Written as DNA, the CDR3 is TGCGCCAGCAGCCCATACCCGGCGGGGATGAACACCGGGGAGCTGTTTTTT. Translation: CASSPYPAGMNTGELFF.